This section outlines one T cell receptor beta chain sequence together with its context. RNA totalling roughly 0.45 to 1 ug underwent reverse transcription with random hexamers. From the immunoSEQ multiplex PCR reads, TCRdb called clonotypes with MiXCR, one entry per CDR3 protein. The table includes some 190,000 distinct CDR3 sequences, about 94% detected once. The entry originates in a study of CD8 T cells in Susac syndrome. The V end was cut by 4 bases, the J end by 7 bases, with 17 bases between. This CDR3 has 14 residues. The germline gives CDR1 GTSNPN, CDR2 SVGIG (reference sequence). The TCR was taken from a human donor with Susac syndrome. Sequencing was carried out using CD4+ T cells from PBMCs. This chain uses TRBV30 with TRBJ1-5, with D possibly being TRBD1 (6 bases). CDR3 sequence (DNA): TGTGCCTGGACAGCGGGGGGCAATGGCCAGCCCCAGCATTTT. It codes for CAWTAGGNGQPQHF.